These T cell receptor beta chains were read from a single sample in a study of Ad26.COV2.S vaccination and SARS-CoV-2 variants. TCRdb's table, derived via immunoSEQ multiplex PCR, lists solely in-frame clones and lacks some. The sample yields a few hundred thousand clones, around 88% seen once. The specimen was peripheral blood, collected in a trial of Ad26.COV2.S vaccine versus placebo. Every receptor here comes from a person between 18 and 65 years old who received the Ad26.COV2.S COVID-19 vaccine or a placebo. CDR3s include the opening cysteine and the closing phenylalanine or tryptophan. Fields, in order: J gene, clone size, V gene, D gene, CDR3 DNA, CDR3 protein. A D gene is named only where the DNA matches it firmly. A row's size may be missing; if present it is once, few, many or a size class.

TRBJ1-2,few,TRBV7-9,NA,TGTGCCGCGGGAAGGGGTGGCCCTGGCTACACCTTC,CAAGRGGPGYTF
TRBJ1-6,NA,TRBV5-1,NA,TGCGCCAGCAGCTTGGATCGGGGGGTTAATTCACCCCTCCACTTT,CASSLDRGVNSPLHF
TRBJ1-2,NA,TRBV5-4,NA,TGTGCCAGCAGCTTGGACTATCCGGGCCGACTTTATAGCTACACCTTC,CASSLDYPGRLYSYTF
TRBJ2-1,once,TRBV6-5,TRBD1,TGTGCCAGCAGTTCCGGGACAGGCTACAATGAGCAGTTCTTC,CASSSGTGYNEQFF
TRBJ2-5,NA,TRBV9,NA,TGTGCCAGCAGCGTATACGGAAGGGAGACCCAGTACTTC,CASSVYGRETQYF
TRBJ2-3,NA,TRBV7-9,TRBD2,TGTGCCAGCAGCTTAGTAACTAGCGCCAACACAGATACGCAGTATTTT,CASSLVTSANTDTQYF
TRBJ1-6,NA,TRBV11-2,TRBD1,TGTGCCAGCAGCTCAACAGGGGGATCCTATAATTCACCCCTCCACTTT,CASSSTGGSYNSPLHF
TRBJ2-7,NA,TRBV30,NA,TGTGCCTCTCTCTACGAGCAGTACTTC,CASLYEQYF
TRBJ2-4,NA,TRBV7-2,TRBD2,TGTGCCAGCAGCTGGGGGAGGGGAGACATTCAGTACTTC,CASSWGRGDIQYF
TRBJ1-2,NA,TRBV12-3/TRBV12-4,NA,TGTGCCAGCAGTGTCGGGACTTTGGGAGGCTACACCTTC,CASSVGTLGGYTF
TRBJ1-1,NA,TRBV4-3,NA,TGCGCCAGCAGCCAAGATCAGAGCACTGAAGCTTTCTTT,CASSQDQSTEAFF
TRBJ1-4,NA,TRBV19,TRBD1,TGTGCCAGTAGTATGCACAGGGGGCAACGAGGAGAAAAACTGTTTTTT,CASSMHRGQRGEKLFF
TRBJ2-1,once,TRBV9,NA,TGTGCCAGCAGCTTCGGCCATGAGCAGTTCTTC,CASSFGHEQFF
TRBJ2-2,NA,TRBV11-3,NA,TGTGCCAGCAGCGACCGACAGTTAACCGGGGAGCTGTTTTTT,CASSDRQLTGELFF
TRBJ2-5,NA,TRBV7-9,NA,TGTGCCAGCAGCTTACCCCGTGTGACTAGGGGGTGGGAGACCCAGTACTTC,CASSLPRVTRGWETQYF
TRBJ2-7,NA,TRBV3-1/TRBV3-2,NA,TGTGCCAGCAGCCAAGATCTGCGCGATACAGGGGAGCAGTACTTC,CASSQDLRDTGEQYF
TRBJ2-2,NA,TRBV18,NA,TGTGCCAGCTCACCACCGTCCGCAGGAAAAGCCGGGGAGCTGTTTTTT,CASSPPSAGKAGELFF
TRBJ2-1,once,TRBV27,NA,TGTGCCAGCAGACTATTCAATGAGCAGTTCTTC,CASRLFNEQFF
TRBJ1-6,NA,TRBV3-1/TRBV3-2,TRBD1,TGTGCCAGCAGCCAAGAGGTCGGCAGGGGGTCACCCCTCCACTTT,CASSQEVGRGSPLHF
TRBJ1-3,NA,TRBV6-5,TRBD1,TGTGCCAGCACTACAGGGGGCTCTGGAAACACCATATATTTT,CASTTGGSGNTIYF
TRBJ2-1,NA,TRBV6-1,NA,TGTGCCAGCAGTGAAGCAAGGAACGGGAGATTCTCCTACAATGAGCAGTTCTTC,CASSEARNGRFSYNEQFF
TRBJ1-5,NA,TRBV19,NA,TGTGCCAGTAGTATGGGTACAAGCAATCAGCCCCAGCATTTT,CASSMGTSNQPQHF
TRBJ2-3,NA,TRBV5-1,NA,TGCGCCAGCAGCTTCTGGGGGCAGAGCACAGATACGCAGTATTTT,CASSFWGQSTDTQYF
TRBJ2-2,NA,TRBV14,NA,TGTGCCAGCAGACGGACCCCCGTCACCGGGGAGCTGTTTTTT,CASRRTPVTGELFF
TRBJ1-6,NA,TRBV12-3/TRBV12-4,NA,TGTGCCAGCACTAACTCCTATAATTCACCCCTCCACTTT,CASTNSYNSPLHF
TRBJ2-3,NA,TRBV30,TRBD1,TGTGCCTGGGGCGGACTCCGGACAGGGGGCAGCACAGATACGCAGTATTTT,CAWGGLRTGGSTDTQYF
TRBJ2-2,NA,TRBV25-1,NA,TGTGCCAGCAGTGGAAGAGCGGACAGGAACACCGGGGAGCTGTTTTTT,CASSGRADRNTGELFF
TRBJ2-7,NA,TRBV9,NA,TGTGCCAGCAGCGTTGAAGGGATTAGCTCCTACGAGCAGTACTTC,CASSVEGISSYEQYF
TRBJ2-5,once,TRBV7-2,NA,TGTGCCAGCAGCTTAGATCGGAGTGTGGAGACCCAGTACTTC,CASSLDRSVETQYF
TRBJ2-2,NA,TRBV7-2,NA,TGTGCCAGCAGCTTAGACCCTTCGGTCGGGGAGCTGTTTTTT,CASSLDPSVGELFF
TRBJ2-3,many,TRBV7-8,TRBD2,TGTGCCAGCAGCCGAGCGGCGGGAGGCCGGGATACGCAGTATTTT,CASSRAAGGRDTQYF
TRBJ2-1,NA,TRBV11-3,TRBD2,TGTGCCAGCAGCTTAGGAGTGTCGGGTGGGCGGGGGATTTTCTACAATGAGCAGTTCTTC,CASSLGVSGGRGIFYNEQFF
TRBJ1-2,once,TRBV19,NA,TGTGCCAGTACCCGGACAGAGCAGTTCTATGGCTACACCTTC,CASTRTEQFYGYTF
TRBJ2-5,NA,TRBV7-2,TRBD2,TGTGCCAGCAGCTTAGGAACGCTAGCGGGAAGGGAGACCCAGTACTTC,CASSLGTLAGRETQYF
TRBJ1-1,NA,TRBV14,TRBD1,TGTGCCAGCAGCCACCCGACAGGGGGGACTGAAGCTTTCTTT,CASSHPTGGTEAFF
TRBJ1-5,NA,TRBV18,NA,TGTGCCAGCTCACCACCGTCTACAGGTAGTAGGAGCAATCAGCCCCAGCATTTT,CASSPPSTGSRSNQPQHF
TRBJ1-5,NA,TRBV5-6,NA,TGTGCCAGCAGCCCGGGACTCTATAGCAATCAGCCCCAGCATTTT,CASSPGLYSNQPQHF
TRBJ2-1,NA,TRBV4-1,TRBD2,TGCGCCAGCAGCCAAGATCTGGGACTAGCTTGGGGAGAGCAGTTCTTC,CASSQDLGLAWGEQFF
TRBJ2-5,few,TRBV13,NA,TGTGCCAGCAGCTACAGGGAGACCCAGTACTTC,CASSYRETQYF
TRBJ2-2,NA,TRBV27,NA,TGTGCCAGCACACCCAGTAGGAACACCGGGGAGCTGTTTTTT,CASTPSRNTGELFF
TRBJ2-3,NA,TRBV5-1,TRBD1,TGCGCCAGCAGCTCCGTTAAGACAGGGGGCTGGGCAGATACGCAGTATTTT,CASSSVKTGGWADTQYF
TRBJ1-1,NA,TRBV4-2,NA,TGTGCCAGCAGCAGCCACAGGGTTCGAAGAGCTTTCTTT,CASSSHRVRRAFF
TRBJ1-1,NA,TRBV28,TRBD1,TGTGCCAGCAGTTCATTGGGACAGGGACGGAGGAACACTGAAGCTTTCTTT,CASSSLGQGRRNTEAFF
TRBJ1-1,NA,TRBV15,NA,TGTGCCACCAGCGAGAACAAACTGGGAGCTTTCTTT,CATSENKLGAFF
TRBJ1-2,NA,TRBV7-2,NA,TGTGCCAGCAGCCCGACTTCGTGGTATGGCTACACCTTC,CASSPTSWYGYTF
TRBJ2-1,NA,TRBV2,TRBD1,TGTGCCAGCAGTGATCAGTGGACGGGACAGGTTAGTGAGCAGTTCTTC,CASSDQWTGQVSEQFF
TRBJ2-1,NA,TRBV11-2,NA,TGTGCCAGCAGCTTAAGTCGGTACAATGAGCAGTTCTTC,CASSLSRYNEQFF
TRBJ2-3,NA,TRBV30,NA,TGTGCCTGGAATTCCGTGGCAGATACGCAGTATTTT,CAWNSVADTQYF
TRBJ1-4,NA,TRBV9,TRBD1,TGTGCCAGCAGCACGACAGGGGGCGCAACTAATGAAAAACTGTTTTTT,CASSTTGGATNEKLFF
TRBJ2-1,NA,TRBV15,TRBD1,TGTGCCACCAGCAGCGAAAATACCGGGACAGGGGGACGCAATGAGCAGTTCTTC,CATSSENTGTGGRNEQFF
TRBJ1-5,few,TRBV4-2,NA,TGTGCCAGCAGCCAAGAGGCGGCGGCGGGCAATCAGCCCCAGCATTTT,CASSQEAAAGNQPQHF
TRBJ1-1,NA,TRBV3-1/TRBV3-2,NA,TGTGCCAGCAGCCAAGAGGTGAACGAGAACACTGAAGCTTTCTTT,CASSQEVNENTEAFF
TRBJ2-7,NA,TRBV2,TRBD1,TGTGCCAGCAGTGGGGACAGCCCTAAAGAGCAGTACTTC,CASSGDSPKEQYF
TRBJ2-5,NA,TRBV5-6,NA,TGTGCCAGCAGCTTGGGTCCCATGGACCGGCGAGAGACCCAGTACTTC,CASSLGPMDRRETQYF
TRBJ1-1,NA,TRBV27,NA,TGTGCCAGCACCCTTCGACGAGGAGACACTGAAGCTTTCTTT,CASTLRRGDTEAFF
TRBJ2-5,NA,TRBV18,TRBD2,TGTGCCAGCTCCCGACTAGCGGGGGACCAAGAGACCCAGTACTTC,CASSRLAGDQETQYF
TRBJ2-6,NA,TRBV5-1,TRBD1,TGCGCCAGCAGTAGCAGGGGGATCTCTGGGGCCAACGTCCTGACTTTC,CASSSRGISGANVLTF
TRBJ1-1,NA,TRBV6-5,TRBD1,TGTGCCAGCAGTTACACCCAGACAGGGATGAACACTGAAGCTTTCTTT,CASSYTQTGMNTEAFF